A single T cell receptor beta chain is shown here with its context. Which antigen it targets is not known. Base qualities are not recorded, but no much larger clone differs from it by a single base. Measured from the cysteine to the phenylalanine, the CDR3 is 16 residues long. Only CDR3 DNA remains: 48 bases, in frame from the first base. The germline V gene provides CDR1 SGHTA and CDR2 FQGNSA. Trimming removed 5 bases from V and 7 bases from J, leaving 21 bases between the germline ends. Libraries were made using the immunoSEQ multiplex PCR assay. The multiplex PCR relied on a mix of 60 forward primers for TCR Vbeta segments and 13 reverse primers for TCR Jbeta segments. The CDR3 region of rearranged TCR beta genes was amplified from genomic DNA with a multiplex PCR assay. The amplified TCR beta libraries were sequenced on the Illumina HiSeq System as 87-base-pair reads. Under the source paper's analysis protocol: In a later analysis, tens of millions of unique TCR beta chains were counted across the approximately 670 repertoires, and around 11 million of these chains were shared by at least two donors. A nearest-neighbor algorithm error-corrected the raw reads and collapsed the reads into unique sequences, merging closely related sequences to remove PCR and sequencing errors. V, D and J gene segments were assigned by aligning CDR3 sequences to IMGT reference sequences. For a sequence to be retained, a match of at least six nucleotides to both a V gene segment and a J gene segment was required. A rearrangement counted as productive if the CDR3 had no stop codons and remained in frame with V and J, and every other rearrangement counted as non-productive. Following IMGT convention, CDR3 was defined as the stretch from the second conserved V-encoded cysteine up to the conserved J-encoded phenylalanine. Sequences without an unambiguous match to a single V gene segment were excluded from the earlier analysis of several hundred of the donors. In an earlier analysis of approximately 610 of the donors, V segments were called functional above 56.7% productive rearrangements and were called segregating when the between-donor standard deviation exceeded 5%. A statistical classification framework was developed to diagnose cytomegalovirus status using the catalog of TCR beta chain sequences. In a later analysis, V and J genes were assigned by comparing TCR nucleotide sequences against IMGT/GENE-DB human TR gene sequences. In a later analysis, CDR3 sequences and most-parsimonious VDJ recombination scenarios were assigned using the TCRdist pipeline. In a later analysis, each TCR beta chain was defined by its CDR3 amino acid sequence together with its V-gene family, and reads without a unique V-gene family were excluded. A later analysis removed 550 to 700 highly shared, low-generation-probability nucleotide sequences to deal with suspected cross-contamination and a sequencing artifact. A later analysis calculated a clonal expansion index for each public chain from normalized within-repertoire ranks of inferred template counts. In a later analysis, generation probabilities were computed with a VDJ recombination model fitted to out-of-frame rearrangements, and the resulting probabilities were checked against IGoR. Hypergeometric tests were used in a later analysis to score TCR-TCR, TCR-HLA and TCR-CMV co-occurrence, with a repertoire-size bias correction applied to the TCR pairs. A later analysis estimated false discovery rates by permuting HLA or CMV assignments 20 times. In a later analysis, co-occurring TCRs were grouped with DBSCAN, and TCRdist sequence similarity was added when clustering was performed within HLA-allele-positive subsets. For co-occurrence clustering, repertoires with fewer than 30,000 or more than 120,000 public chains were excluded, along with about five repertoires with anomalous nucleotide sharing. TCRdb re-hosts the immuneACCESS table, in-frame sequences only. Its copies lack some clones; in the studies checked, an unresolved V gene accounts for under half of them, and the cause for the rest is not known. V and J calls plus clone size are reproduced from that table; the DNA served to infer D and trimming. The sample table holds 95,000 to 100,000 clones, of which 76% were seen once. The ten biggest clones cover 1.5% to 2.5% of the sample.

These data originate in a study of cytomegalovirus exposure and HLA in healthy donors (dated 2017 in TCRdb). Notes on the research overall: According to an earlier analysis of a few hundred of the donors, about 179 million T cells yielded 90 million to 140 million unique TCR beta sequences and around 300 Gb of sequence data. An early release that covered fewer than 750 HLA-typed donors contained approximately 300 gigabases of sequencing data and some 87 million unique TCR sequences. To study patterns of TCR occurrence, a later analysis re-analyzed previously published TCR beta repertoires from several hundred donors and added high-resolution HLA genotyping. Rather than drawing on any new phenotypic data, the later analysis identified candidate immune exposures from TCR beta sequences and the way those sequences occurred across donors. Among 350 to 400 genotyped donors of the cohort, an average of around 240,000 unique TCR beta nucleotide sequences were sequenced per donor, roughly 20% of them non-productive. High-throughput TCR immunosequencing, statistical association of individual TCRs with disease status, and machine learning were combined to predict cytomegalovirus infection status. Besides the first cohort of hundreds of subjects, a separate validation cohort made up of 120 different subjects was used. In a later genetic analysis, genome-wide SNP genotypes for about 55% of the roughly 700 donors were used, and that subset was treated as a discovery cohort. The aim of the study was to test whether cataloging public T cell receptors could identify signatures of past pathogen exposure. HLA typing included class I and class II loci at four-digit resolution. Donor age, sex, ethnicity and CMV serostatus were compiled together with the repertoire data. Of the roughly 410 genotyped donors, 70% to 90% were placed in the genetic ancestry cluster associated with self-reported Caucasian donors. The T cell repertoires of 666 subjects were profiled by immunosequencing and related to cytomegalovirus serostatus. The number of typed donors differed by locus: about 620-640 for A, B, C, DRB1 and DQB1; 522 for DQA1; around 580 for DPA1; and roughly 470 for DPB1. Five DR-DQ haplotypes were handled as single units for association and clustering because linkage in the cohort was strong. Every repertoire in the discovery cohort had been generated on one and the same sequencing platform. An earlier analysis of 450 to 750 of the donors used high-throughput TCR beta sequencing to judge whether each TCR beta V gene segment behaved as functional or pseudogenic.

In total, 630 or so healthy bone marrow donors made up the cohort. At the time of sampling, every cohort member was nominally healthy, though immune exposures that went unrecorded were likely present. The donor tested CMV seronegative and was one of the 352 seronegative cohort members. Every donor gave a peripheral blood sample, and the peripheral blood mononuclear cells from that sample were used for TCR beta sequencing. The Qiagen DNeasy Blood Extraction Kit was used to extract genomic DNA from the blood cell samples. Points the paper makes about the study in general: A later genetic analysis associated a missense DCLRE1C variant with V-gene and J-gene trimming of TCR beta chains, and an independent cohort replicated the association. The cohort was sequenced for TCR beta chains only, and without alpha or paired-chain data the features that could be detected were limited. A later analysis found that TCR association rates varied across HLA loci, with DRB1 alleles showing the most associated TCRs and HLA-C alleles the fewest. A cluster of highly shared sequence variants was judged likely to be a technical artifact of the sequencing pipeline. Sequencing depth was assumed to be roughly uniform across donors in the presence/absence analyses, though that assumption may not hold. In a later analysis, most CMV-associated TCR beta chains were found to appear HLA-restricted, with HLA associations seemingly driven largely by CMV exposure. A further reported finding was that TCR beta sequences accurately predicted the HLA-A and HLA-B alleles for most subjects in the first cohort. Compared with equally common non-associated chains, HLA-associated TCR beta chains in a later analysis were more clonally expanded and had lower generation probabilities. The earlier analysis of approximately 560 of the donors excluded 15 to 20 rarely observed V segments, including chromosome 9 orphons, because counts were too low. Specific HLA alleles were associated with around 18,000 TCR beta sequences at a false discovery rate of 0.05 in a later analysis. A later genetic analysis reported fewer N-insertions in productive TCRs among donors in an Asian-associated ancestry cluster than the roughly 720-donor mean. Linkage disequilibrium might explain the correlated functional status among segregating V segments, but an unknown experimental factor could not be excluded. When HLA alleles, especially DR and DQ, strongly co-occurred, TCR associations were difficult to assign to individual alleles. In an earlier analysis of some 540 of the donors, most TCR beta V segments appeared in productive rearrangements about 87% or about 30% of the time, broadly matching IMGT annotations. Some IMGT-functional V segments, including TRBV6-2 and TRBV6-3, could not be told apart with the 87-base-pair reads, so those segments were excluded. The study gave a list of some 150 TCR beta chains associated with cytomegalovirus. CMV serostatus was the only immune exposure information available for the cohort. The classifier was reported to diagnose cytomegalovirus status with high specificity and sensitivity in both the original cohort and the validation cohort. A later analysis reported that several top co-occurrence clusters appeared linked to parvovirus B19, influenza, CMV and Epstein-Barr virus. Because HLA typing was unavailable for some donors at each locus, only the typed subset was used in association tests. The authors suggested that the approach could potentially be extended to other disease states and immunological phenotypes. A few of the identified cytomegalovirus-associated TCR beta chains were confirmed in vitro to be specific for cytomegalovirus antigens. Most TCR sequences were observed very rarely across donors, whereas some public TCRs were present in many individuals.

Sequences were obtained from PBMCs. The TCR originated in a man in his forties or fifties in good health and CMV-seronegative. The rearranged segments are TRBV7-2 and TRBJ2-1; the D gene is perhaps TRBD2, on 6 matching bases. CDR3 loop: CASSPDRGGRPNEQFF. The DNA sequence is given as TGTGCCAGCAGCCCAGACCGTGGTGGGAGGCCGAATGAGCAGTTCTTC.